This T cell receptor (beta chain) was identified during a study of blood T cell repertoires in COVID-19. Study summary: From T cells, B-cell-depleted T cells, or PBMCs came the material, which was cDNA or gDNA.

Profiled with immunoSEQ multiplex PCR; TCRdb holds only in-frame clones, not every one. This sample has roughly 67,000 clones; under 85% occur once, and the top ten carry 6.4%. This clone is termed medium-sized. The receptor comes from a woman aged 50 to 60 with active or convalescent COVID-19. Sequencing was carried out using peripheral blood.

This CDR3 is CASSPGSTEAFF. The DNA of the CDR3 is TGTGCCAGCAGTCCGGGGAGCACTGAAGCTTTCTTT. The chain carries TRBV6-2 or TRBV6-3 and TRBJ1-1; D is uncertain. The germline V gene encodes CDR1 MNHEY and CDR2 SVGEGT. The CDR3 has 12 residues. The germline V and J ends were trimmed by 5 bases and 4 bases, with 8 bases remaining between them.